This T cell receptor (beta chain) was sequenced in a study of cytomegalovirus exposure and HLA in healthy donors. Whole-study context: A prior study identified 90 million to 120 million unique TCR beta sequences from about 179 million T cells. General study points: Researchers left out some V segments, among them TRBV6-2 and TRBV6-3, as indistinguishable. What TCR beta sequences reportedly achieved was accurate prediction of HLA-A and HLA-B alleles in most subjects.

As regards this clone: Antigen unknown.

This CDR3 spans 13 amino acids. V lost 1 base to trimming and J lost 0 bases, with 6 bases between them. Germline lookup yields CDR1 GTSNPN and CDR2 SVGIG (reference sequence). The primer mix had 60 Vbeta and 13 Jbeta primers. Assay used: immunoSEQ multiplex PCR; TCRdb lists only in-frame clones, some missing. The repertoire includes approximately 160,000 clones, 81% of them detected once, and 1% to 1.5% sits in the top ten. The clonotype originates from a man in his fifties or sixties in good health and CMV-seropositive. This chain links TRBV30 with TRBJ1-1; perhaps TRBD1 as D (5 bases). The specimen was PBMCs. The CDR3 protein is CAWSATVNTEAFF. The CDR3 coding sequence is TGTGCCTGGAGTGCGACAGTGAACACTGAAGCTTTCTTT.